Below, 30 T cell receptor beta chains from the same sample are listed, as sequenced in a study of identifying expanded T cells in peripheral blood. The repertoire was sequenced with immunoSEQ multiplex PCR; TCRdb's copy has only in-frame clones and lacks some. The sample has under 95,000 clones, 70% to 90% seen once; the top ten hold around 2.8%. The material sequenced was blood. The receptors here all came from a person aged 18 to 70 in good health.

This chain joins TRBV20-1 and TRBJ2-1; no definite D call. V was clipped by 6 bases and J by 4 bases, with 4 bases between them. In germline, CDR1 is DFQATT, CDR2 SNEGSKA (reference sequence). This CDR3 comprises 10 residues. The CDR3 is CSAYYNEQFF. CDR3 sequence (DNA): TGCAGTGCATATTACAATGAGCAGTTCTTC.

The chain links TRBV7-2 to TRBJ2-5, with 9 positions matching TRBD1. The CDR3 totals 15 residues. J gave up 6 bases and V 2 bases, and 7 bases lay outside the gene matches. Germline CDR1 reads SGHTA; CDR2 reads FQGNSA. In DNA form, the CDR3 reads TGTGCCAGCAGCTTAAACACAGGGGGCGTGAAGACCCAGTACTTC. This sequence encodes CASSLNTGGVKTQYF.

The CDR3 protein is CASSLQGYEQYF. DNA for the CDR3: TGTGCCAGCAGCTTACAAGGGTACGAGCAGTACTTC. V and J are TRBV7-2 and TRBJ2-7; D unresolved. V lost 2 bases to trimming and J lost 4 bases, with 6 bases between them. Germline CDR1 reads SGHTA; CDR2 reads FQGNSA. The CDR3 is 12 amino acids.

The chain links TRBV10-3 to TRBJ1-5; 8 nucleotides match TRBD1. In germline, CDR1 is ENHRY, CDR2 SYGVKD. V trimming: 3 bases; J trimming: 6 bases; junction bases outside the gene matches: 1. This CDR3 has 13 amino acids. CDR3 coding DNA: TGTGCCATCAGTGATGACAGGGGTCAGCCCCAGCATTTT. Translation: CAISDDRGQPQHF.

This chain joins TRBV7-2 and TRBJ1-1; D might be TRBD1 (5 bases). CDR1 SGHTA and CDR2 FQGNSA come from the germline V gene. CDR3 length: 14 amino acids. Deletions cut 1 base from V and 4 bases from J, with 10 bases between. CDR3 amino acids: CASSLERGVTEAFF. CDR3 nucleotide sequence: TGTGCCAGCAGCTTAGAAAGAGGGGTCACTGAAGCTTTCTTT.

The J gene is TRBJ1-2, the V gene TRBV11-2; a weak D match, TRBD1 (5 bases). CDR1 and CDR2 (germline): SGHAT, FQNNGV. This CDR3 has 14 residues. Trimming shortened V by 5 bases and J by 3 bases, and 13 bases separated the two germline ends. CDR3 sequence (DNA): TGTGCCAGCAGCCCTCAAGGGGCCTACTATGGCTACACCTTC. Translating gives CASSPQGAYYGYTF.

The V gene is TRBV5-1, the J gene TRBJ1-1; D uncertain. The V end lost 2 bases, the J end lost 1 base, and 15 bases lay between the germline ends. CDR3 length equals 16 residues. Germline V gene lookup returns CDR1 SGHRS and CDR2 YFSETQ. Here the CDR3 DNA reads TGCGCCAGCAGCTTTGCCCCGGGCCCCGCGAACACTGAAGCTTTCTTT. Amino acids: CASSFAPGPANTEAFF. Variable domain in full (rest from reference TRBV5-1 and TRBJ1-1): KAGVTQTPRYLIKTRGQQVTLSCSPISGHRSVSWYQQTPGQGLQFLFEYFSETQRNKGNFPGRFSGRQFSNSRSEMNVSTLELGDSALYLCASSFAPGPANTEAFFGQGTRLTVV.

CDR3 bases: TGTGCCAGCAGTTCCTCCTCCTTTGAGCAGTACTTC. Translated, it gives CASSSSSFEQYF. The chain recombines TRBV2 with TRBJ2-7; D unclear. The germline CDR1 and CDR2 sequences are SNHLY and FYNNEI. This CDR3 comprises 12 residues. The ends were cut back, 5 bases at V and 7 bases at J, with 12 bases in the middle.

This clone has just a few counts. J is TRBJ1-6 and V is TRBV5-8; weak D call: TRBD1 (6 bases). This CDR3 is built from 13 residues. Germline V gene data show CDR1 as SGHTS and CDR2 as YDEGEE. V lost 1 base and J 10 bases, leaving 9 bases between the germline ends. The CDR3 DNA follows: TGTGCCAGCAGCTTGCACAGGGAGTCACCCCTCCACTTT. Protein product: CASSLHRESPLHF.

This clone has a handful of counts. V gene TRBV7-2 combines with J gene TRBJ2-7; weak D call: TRBD2 (6 bases). The length of the CDR3 is 14 residues. V was shortened by 5 bases and J by 6 bases, with 17 bases between the two germline ends. In germline, CDR1 is SGHTA, CDR2 FQGNSA. The CDR3 here is CASSPRGISGEQYF. The CDR3 DNA reads TGTGCCAGCAGCCCGCGGGGCATTTCAGGCGAGCAGTACTTC.

The rearrangement uses TRBV28 and TRBJ1-2, with 11 positions matching TRBD1. The CDR3 loop spans 16 amino acids. Germline lookup yields CDR1 MDHEN and CDR2 SYDVKM. V was clipped by 5 bases and J by 4 bases; unmatched bases: 9. CDR3 nucleotide sequence: TGTGCCAGCAGTGCCCATCGGACAGGGGGCTCCTATGGCTACACCTTC. The encoded protein is CASSAHRTGGSYGYTF.

Only one count was recorded for this clone. V usage is TRBV28 and J usage is TRBJ2-7; 7 bases are a match to TRBD2. Losses at the gene ends were 6 bases for V and 3 bases for J; bases not matched to a gene: 8. The CDR3 totals 14 residues. Germline V gene lookup returns CDR1 MDHEN and CDR2 SYDVKM. The CDR3 sequence: CASSRLAVVYEQYF. The DNA of the CDR3 is TGTGCCAGCAGCCGCCTAGCGGTTGTCTACGAGCAGTACTTC. The full variable domain, its missing parts supplied by reference TRBV28 and TRBJ2-7, is DVKVTQSSRYLVKRTGEKVFLECVQDMDHENMFWYRQDPGLGLRLIYFSYDVKMKEKGDIPEGYSVSREKKERFSLILESASTNQTSMYLCASSRLAVVYEQYFGPGTRLTVT.

The V and J genes are TRBV28 and TRBJ1-1, with TRBD1 matching 7 bases. The CDR3 has 14 amino acids. Germline lookup yields CDR1 MDHEN and CDR2 SYDVKM. The trim removed 1 base at V and 4 bases at J, leaving 3 bases unmatched. Here the CDR3 reads CASSLSSGGTEAFF. The CDR3 DNA reads as TGTGCCAGCAGTTTATCGTCAGGGGGCACTGAAGCTTTCTTT.

CDR3 nucleotide sequence: TGTGCCAGCAGCTTACTCTCCATTGAGCAGTTCTTC. It yields the protein CASSLLSIEQFF. The chain carries TRBV7-1 and TRBJ2-1; D call uncertain. TRBV7-1 is given ORF status, its function remaining uncertain. V dropped 4 bases and J dropped 9 bases, with 10 bases sitting between them. This CDR3 has 12 amino acids.

This chain links TRBV4-3 with TRBJ2-6; no clear D gene. The CDR3 length is 17 residues. Trimming took off 2 bases at V and 2 bases at J, with 13 bases between the two ends. Per germline, CDR1 LGHNA and CDR2 YSLEER. The CDR3 coding sequence is TGCGCCAGCAGCCAATCCTATGTCTCGACTGGGGCCAACGTCCTGACTTTC. This translates into CASSQSYVSTGANVLTF.

The genes are TRBV6-5 and TRBJ2-3; 8 nucleotides align to TRBD2. The germline CDR1 and CDR2 sequences are MNHEY and SVGAGI. V lost 8 bases and J lost 4; bases outside the gene matches: 8. This CDR3 contains 14 residues. CDR3 DNA: TGTGCCAGCGGTCCGGGGGGGCGGTCAGATACGCAGTATTTT. Translated: CASGPGGRSDTQYF.

The chain is built from TRBV4-3 and TRBJ2-3; no clear D gene. Germline V gives CDR1 LGHNA, CDR2 YSLEER. With 1 base removed from V and 0 bases from J, the gap between germline ends came to 14 bases. The CDR3 runs to 17 residues. CDR3: CASSQVPPVRSTDTQYF. The CDR3 DNA reads TGCGCCAGCAGCCAAGTGCCCCCAGTGAGAAGCACAGATACGCAGTATTTT.

V and J are TRBV6-6 and TRBJ2-7; D is possibly TRBD2 (7 bases). The CDR3 has 13 amino acids. Germline V CDR1 and CDR2: MNHNY, SVGAGI (reference sequence). V was clipped by 6 bases and J by 0 bases, with 9 bases between them. CDR3 nucleotides: TGTGCCAGCAGGGGGGGGGCCTCCTACGAGCAGTACTTC. This translates into CASRGGASYEQYF.

The chain couples TRBV11-3 to TRBJ2-1, with unresolved D. Trimming stripped 2 bases from V and 5 bases from J, with 7 bases between. The CDR3 has 13 residues. CDR1 SGHNT and CDR2 YENEEA come from the germline V gene. The chain's CDR3 is CASSLTQNNEQFF. The CDR3 coding sequence is TGTGCCAGCAGCTTAACACAAAACAATGAGCAGTTCTTC. Based on the CDR3 plus reference TRBV11-3 and TRBJ2-1, the full variable domain is EAGVVQSPRYKIIEKKQPVAFWCNPISGHNTLYWYLQNLGQGPELLIRYENEEAVDDSQLPKDRFSAERLKGVDSTLKIQPAELGDSAVYLCASSLTQNNEQFFGPGTRLTVL.

The rearrangement links TRBV6-1 to TRBJ1-4, with 10 bases that match TRBD1. Germline-derived CDR1 and CDR2 are MNHNS and SASEGT. This CDR3 comprises 13 residues. Trimming at V came to 7 bases and at J to 7 bases, leaving 3 bases not matched to a gene. Here the CDR3 reads CASIRTGGEKLFF. In nucleotides, the CDR3 is TGTGCCAGCATCCGGACAGGGGGTGAAAAACTGTTTTTT.

The CDR3 is CASSPKIAGRYNEQFF. CDR3 in DNA: TGTGCCAGCTCACCAAAGATAGCGGGCAGGTACAATGAGCAGTTCTTC. J is TRBJ2-1 and V is TRBV18; 7 positions match TRBD2. The CDR3 is made up of 16 amino acids. The germline CDR1 and CDR2 sequences are KGHSH and LQKENI. V was pared by 2 bases and J by 4 bases, with 8 bases of the junction left unmatched.

This clone was recorded a few times. This chain uses TRBV28 with TRBJ2-7; D may be TRBD1 (7 bases). V was cut by 6 bases and J by 6 bases, with 21 bases left in between. The CDR3 extends over 15 amino acids. Germline CDR1 and CDR2: MDHEN and SYDVKM. CDR3 nucleotides: TGTGCCAGCAGGTCGATGGAGGGGGCGCGGGGCGAGCAGTACTTC. This encodes CASRSMEGARGEQYF. Full variable domain (remainder filled in from reference TRBV28 and TRBJ2-7): DVKVTQSSRYLVKRTGEKVFLECVQDMDHENMFWYRQDPGLGLRLIYFSYDVKMKEKGDIPEGYSVSREKKERFSLILESASTNQTSMYLCASRSMEGARGEQYFGPGTRLTVT.

This chain links TRBV28 with TRBJ2-3; D call uncertain. The CDR3 loop spans 13 amino acids. In germline, CDR1 is MDHEN, CDR2 SYDVKM. Trimming removed 2 bases from V and 6 bases from J, with 9 bases in between. CDR3 nucleotides: TGTGCCAGCAGTTTACCGGTAGAGGATACGCAGTATTTT. It translates to CASSLPVEDTQYF.

The chain employs TRBV7-2 and TRBJ2-1; 9 bases agree with TRBD2. V shed 6 bases, J shed 4 bases, and the junction held 7 bases outside the gene matches. The V gene's germline CDR1 is SGHTA and CDR2 FQGNSA. The CDR3 covers 15 residues. The CDR3 bases are TGTGCCAGCAGATCAGCGGGAGGCCTTTACAATGAGCAGTTCTTC. Translated, it gives CASRSAGGLYNEQFF.

The V and J genes are TRBV9 and TRBJ1-2; TRBD1 agrees at 7 bases. V lost 5 bases to trimming and J lost 4 bases; unmatched junction nucleotides: 5. This CDR3 region has 13 residues. CDR1 and CDR2 (germline): SGDLS, YYNGEE. CDR3 DNA sequence: TGTGCCAGCAGTACCACAGGGGTCTATGGCTACACCTTC. This codes for CASSTTGVYGYTF.

J is TRBJ2-2 and V is TRBV21-1. TRBV21-1 is assigned pseudogene status. The CDR3 has 14 residues. In nucleotides, the CDR3 is TGTGCCAGCGCCCATAGCAGGTTCACCGGGGAGCTGTTTTTT. It codes for CASAHSRFTGELFF.

The chain has TRBV5-1 and TRBJ2-7; 7 positions agree with TRBD2. V was clipped by 0 bases and J by 2 bases; unmatched bases: 8. The CDR3 totals 16 residues. Looked up from germline, CDR1 is SGHRS and CDR2 is YFSETQ. The CDR3 bases are TGCGCCAGCAGCTTGGCCTTGGGCGGGAGTCCCTACGAGCAGTACTTC. This encodes CASSLALGGSPYEQYF.

V gene TRBV2 combines with J gene TRBJ1-1, with D maybe TRBD1 (5 bases). V lost 6 bases and J 3 bases, leaving 11 bases between the germline ends. Per the germline V gene, CDR1 is SNHLY and CDR2 is FYNNEI. The CDR3 totals 13 residues. CDR3 residues: CASRGDRYTEAFF. CDR3 sequence (DNA): TGTGCCAGCAGGGGCGACAGATACACTGAAGCTTTCTTT.

This chain links TRBV10-3 with TRBJ1-2, with 10 bases lining up with TRBD1. This CDR3 region has 18 residues. CDR1 and CDR2 from the germline V gene are ENHRY and SYGVKD. Trimming took 7 bases from V and 6 from J; bases not matched to a gene: 20. The CDR3 sequence is CAINPGQGVEGGKDGYTF. The DNA for the CDR3 is TGTGCCATCAACCCCGGACAGGGGGTAGAGGGGGGTAAGGATGGCTACACCTTC.

V is TRBV7-2 and J is TRBJ2-3; 9 nucleotides line up with TRBD2. The CDR3 is made up of 17 amino acids. With V trimmed by 4 bases and J by 4 bases, 12 bases remained unmatched. The germline gives CDR1 SGHTA, CDR2 FQGNSA. The CDR3 bases are TGTGCCAGCAGCTACGCTTGGGCGGGGGGGCCCCCAGATACGCAGTATTTT. It codes for CASSYAWAGGPPDTQYF.